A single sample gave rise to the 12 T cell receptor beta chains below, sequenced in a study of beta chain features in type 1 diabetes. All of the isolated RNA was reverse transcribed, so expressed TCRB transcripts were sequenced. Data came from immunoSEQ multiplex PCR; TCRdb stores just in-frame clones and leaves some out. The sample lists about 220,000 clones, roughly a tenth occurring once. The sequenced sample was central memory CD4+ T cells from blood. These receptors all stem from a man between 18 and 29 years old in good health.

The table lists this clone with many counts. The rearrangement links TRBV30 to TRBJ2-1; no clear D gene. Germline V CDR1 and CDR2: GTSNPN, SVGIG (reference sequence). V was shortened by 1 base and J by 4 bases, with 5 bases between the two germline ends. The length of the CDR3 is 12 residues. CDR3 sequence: CAWSEHYNEQFF. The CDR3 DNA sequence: TGTGCCTGGAGTGAGCATTACAATGAGCAGTTCTTC.

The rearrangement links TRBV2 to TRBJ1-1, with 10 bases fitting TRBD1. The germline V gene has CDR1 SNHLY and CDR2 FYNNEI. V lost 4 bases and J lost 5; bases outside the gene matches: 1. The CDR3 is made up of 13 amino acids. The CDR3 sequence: CASSGGQGTEAFF. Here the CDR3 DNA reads TGTGCCAGCAGTGGGGGACAGGGGACTGAAGCTTTCTTT.

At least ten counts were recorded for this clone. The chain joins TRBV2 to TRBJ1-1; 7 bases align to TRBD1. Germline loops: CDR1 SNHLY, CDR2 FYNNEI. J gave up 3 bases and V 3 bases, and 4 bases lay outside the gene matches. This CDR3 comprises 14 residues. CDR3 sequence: CASSEYGTDTEAFF. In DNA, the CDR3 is TGTGCCAGCAGTGAGTACGGGACAGACACTGAAGCTTTCTTT.

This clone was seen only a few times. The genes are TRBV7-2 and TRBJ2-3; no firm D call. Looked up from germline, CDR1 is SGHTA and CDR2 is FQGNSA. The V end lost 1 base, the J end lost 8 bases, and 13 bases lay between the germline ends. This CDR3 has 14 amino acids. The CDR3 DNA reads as TGTGCCAGCAGCTTAGAGGAAGGCCTGTTTACGCAGTATTTT. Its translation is CASSLEEGLFTQYF.

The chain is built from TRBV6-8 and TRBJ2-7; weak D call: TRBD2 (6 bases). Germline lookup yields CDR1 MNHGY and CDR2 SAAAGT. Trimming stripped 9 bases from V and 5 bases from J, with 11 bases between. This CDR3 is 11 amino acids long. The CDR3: CARGGNNEQYF. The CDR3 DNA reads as TGTGCCAGGGGCGGGAACAACGAGCAGTACTTC.

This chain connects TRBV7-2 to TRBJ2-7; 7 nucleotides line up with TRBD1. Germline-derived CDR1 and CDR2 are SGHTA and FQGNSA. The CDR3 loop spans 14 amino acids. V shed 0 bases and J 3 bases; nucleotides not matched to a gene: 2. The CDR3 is CASSLATGRYEQYF. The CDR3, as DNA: TGTGCCAGCAGCTTAGCGACAGGGCGCTACGAGCAGTACTTC.

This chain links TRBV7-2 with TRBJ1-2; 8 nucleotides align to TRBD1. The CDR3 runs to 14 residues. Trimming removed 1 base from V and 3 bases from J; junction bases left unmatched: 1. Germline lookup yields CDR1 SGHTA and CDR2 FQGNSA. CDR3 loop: CASSLGTGYYGYTF. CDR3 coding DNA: TGTGCCAGCAGCTTAGGGACAGGGTACTATGGCTACACCTTC. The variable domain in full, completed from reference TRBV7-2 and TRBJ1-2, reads GAGVSQSPSNKVTEKGKDVELRCDPISGHTALYWYRQSLGQGLEFLIYFQGNSAPDKSGLPSDRFSAERTGGSVSTLTIQRTQQEDSAVYLCASSLGTGYYGYTFGSGTRLTVV.

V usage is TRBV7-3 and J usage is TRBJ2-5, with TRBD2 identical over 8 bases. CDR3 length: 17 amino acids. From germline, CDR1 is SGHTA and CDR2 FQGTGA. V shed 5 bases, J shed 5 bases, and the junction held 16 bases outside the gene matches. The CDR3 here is CASSPVGGASGLETQYF. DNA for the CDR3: TGTGCCAGCAGCCCTGTCGGCGGGGCTAGCGGGTTGGAGACCCAGTACTTC.

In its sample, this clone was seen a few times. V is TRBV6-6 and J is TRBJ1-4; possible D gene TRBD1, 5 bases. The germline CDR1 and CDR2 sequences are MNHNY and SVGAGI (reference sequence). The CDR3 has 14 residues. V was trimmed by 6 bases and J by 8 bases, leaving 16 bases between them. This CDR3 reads CASSQDSRYEKLFF. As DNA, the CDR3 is TGTGCCAGCAGCCAAGACAGCCGATACGAAAAACTGTTTTTT.

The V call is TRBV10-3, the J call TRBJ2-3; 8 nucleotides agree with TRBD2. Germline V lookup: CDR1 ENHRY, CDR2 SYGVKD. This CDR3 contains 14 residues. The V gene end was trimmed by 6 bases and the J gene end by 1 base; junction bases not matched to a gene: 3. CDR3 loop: CAIREAGGTDTQYF. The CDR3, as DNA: TGTGCCATCAGGGAAGCGGGAGGCACAGATACGCAGTATTTT.

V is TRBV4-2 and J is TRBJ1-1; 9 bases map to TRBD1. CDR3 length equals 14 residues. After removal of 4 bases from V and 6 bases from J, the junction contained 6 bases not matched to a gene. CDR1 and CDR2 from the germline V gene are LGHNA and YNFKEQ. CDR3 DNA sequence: TGTGCCAGCAGCCGGAGGACAGGGGCCCCTGAAGCTTTCTTT. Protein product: CASSRRTGAPEAFF.

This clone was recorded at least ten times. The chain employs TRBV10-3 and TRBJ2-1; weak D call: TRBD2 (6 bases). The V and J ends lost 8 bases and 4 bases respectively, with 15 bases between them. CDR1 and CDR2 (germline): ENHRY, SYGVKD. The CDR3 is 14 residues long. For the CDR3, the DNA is TGTGCCATCCGCAGAGGGGACTCGTACAATGAGCAGTTCTTC. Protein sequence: CAIRRGDSYNEQFF.